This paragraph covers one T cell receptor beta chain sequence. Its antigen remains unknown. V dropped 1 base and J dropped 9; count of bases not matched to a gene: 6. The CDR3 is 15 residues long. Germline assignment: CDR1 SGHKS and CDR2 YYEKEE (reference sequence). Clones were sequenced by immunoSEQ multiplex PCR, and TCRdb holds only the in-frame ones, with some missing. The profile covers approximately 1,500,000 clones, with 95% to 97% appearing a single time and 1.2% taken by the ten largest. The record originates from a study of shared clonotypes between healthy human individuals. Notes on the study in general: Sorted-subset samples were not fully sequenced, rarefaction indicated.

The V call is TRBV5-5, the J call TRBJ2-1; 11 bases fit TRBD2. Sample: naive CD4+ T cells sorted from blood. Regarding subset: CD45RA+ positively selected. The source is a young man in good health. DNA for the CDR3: TGTGCCAGCAGCTTGTTACTAGCGGGGGCCGGTGAGCAGTTCTTC. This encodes CASSLLLAGAGEQFF.